The T cell receptor (beta chain) under discussion was sequenced for a study of T cell responses to AZD1222 COVID-19 vaccine. General study findings and limits: The study found vaccine-associated CD4 TCRs spanning spike, dominant at 160-218 and 743-854. Most donors were white British and more were female, and clonal diversity was possibly underestimated. Of the AZD1222 recipients, only 5 or 6 were seropositive at baseline.

The CDR3 totals 16 residues. Germline assignment: CDR1 ENHRY and CDR2 SYGVKD. V gave up 8 bases and J gave up 3 bases; unmatched junction bases: 10. Comment on this clone: Its antigen is still unknown.

TCRdb keeps only in-frame clones here, not all; method: immunoSEQ multiplex PCR. The table has 100,000 or so clones, 88% seen once. The rearrangement joins TRBV10-3 to TRBJ1-4, with 9 bases fitting TRBD1. The sample consisted of peripheral blood, taken on day 0 of AZD1222 vaccination. The sequence was obtained from an adult in good health. This CDR3 reads CAIRPGQGSSNEKLFF. The CDR3 coding sequence is TGTGCCATCCGCCCGGGACAGGGATCCTCTAATGAAAAACTGTTTTTT.